One T cell receptor (beta chain) is described in this entry. Its antigen is not identified. During its preparation, the TCRbeta library received unique molecular identifiers. TCRdb recomputed calls from the PCR reads with MiXCR, one row per CDR3 protein. The table has 600,000 to 700,000 distinct CDR3 sequences, roughly 14% seen once. The CDR3 has 15 amino acids. The V gene lost 3 bases and the J gene lost 4 bases, with 14 bases spanning the gap. Per germline, CDR1 MDHEN and CDR2 SYDVKM. This entry is derived from a study of T-cell reconstitution after alpha-beta-depleted transplantation in children. Broader study findings: Fresh T-cell production supplied most of the T-cell counts and diversity seen one year after transplant. Alpha-beta T cells present about two months after transplant were reported to originate from several hundred expanded graft clones.

Material: PBMCs, obtained before TCRalphabeta/CD19-depleted stem cell transplant. The chain combines TRBV28 with TRBJ2-3; a possible D gene is TRBD2 (6 bases). This sequence was found in a girl aged 2 to 9 with congenital amegakaryocytic thrombocytopenia, due to receive a stem cell transplant. CDR3 protein: CASSFSGSRSDTQYF. DNA for the CDR3: TGTGCCAGCAGTTTTTCCGGGAGCCGGTCAGATACGCAGTATTTT.